Included here is one T cell receptor beta chain sequence, with context. Its antigen remains unidentified. Every PCR received spiked-in synthetic TCR analog templates. Generated by immunoSEQ multiplex PCR, the TCRdb table keeps only in-frame clones and is missing some. Of under 85,000 clones in the sample, 91% were seen once. This entry comes from a study of PD-L1 blockade in urothelial cancer. About the research overall: Blood-derived samples held a median approximately 140,000 T cells.

Time point: peripheral blood 6 weeks after treatment start. General study results and limits: When pretreatment blood TCR clonality was below the median, it predicted better survival.

Germline values: CDR1 SEHNR, CDR2 FQNEAQ (reference sequence). The V and J ends lost 10 bases and 3 bases, in that order; junction bases with no gene match: 12. The CDR3 covers 15 residues. Source: PBMCs, taken around atezolizumab (anti-PD-L1) treatment. The gene calls are TRBV7-9 and TRBJ2-1; 7 bases are shared with TRBD2. The sequence came from a woman older than 75 with urothelial cancer. The CDR3 reads CAITLEGGFYNEQFF. CDR3 bases: TGTGCCATCACCCTCGAGGGAGGGTTCTACAATGAGCAGTTCTTC.